This entry concerns a single T cell receptor (beta chain). This sample is drawn from a study of shared clonotypes between healthy human individuals. Deletions cut 4 bases from V and 5 bases from J, with 33 bases between. CDR1 and CDR2 (germline): SGHRS, YFSETQ. The length of the CDR3 is 20 residues. Repertoires were generated with immunoSEQ multiplex PCR, while TCRdb's copy carries only in-frame clones and drops some. The sample has over a million clones; around 78% are singletons. The chain is built from TRBV5-1 and TRBJ2-5; D might be TRBD2 (5 bases). The sample was memory CD4+ T cells from PBMCs. Subset in this sample: CD45RA-negative fraction. The receptor was derived from a man younger than 30 in good health. Some clones in this sample may be carry-over from other donors' samples. The CDR3 reads CASSPPFPSFGKGREETQYF. In nucleotides, the CDR3 is TGCGCCAGCAGCCCACCTTTTCCTAGCTTTGGCAAGGGCAGAGAGGAGACCCAGTACTTC.